A selection of T cell receptor beta chains follows, all from one sample in a study of glioma-infiltrating T cells. TCRdb called the multiplex PCR reads again in MiXCR, with one record for every CDR3 protein. The sample yields about 140,000 distinct CDR3 sequences, 35% to 50% seen once. The sample taken for sequencing was glioma tissue, nonneoplastic brain tissue, or PBMCs (not recorded which). Receptor source: a human donor with low-grade glioma or glioblastoma, undergoing nonglioma brain surgery, or in good health (not recorded which). Both conserved end residues are part of each CDR3. D genes are given only for firm matches. Rows give clone size only sometimes, using once, few, many, or a class for an expanded clone.

CDR3 protein | CDR3 DNA | J gene | V gene | clone size | D gene
CASSARPGADTQYF | TGTGCCAGCAGTGCCAGGCCAGGCGCAGATACGCAGTATTTT | TRBJ2-3 | TRBV2 | NA | NA
CASSAAGLAQEQYF | TGTGCCAGCAGTGCCGCGGGACTAGCTCAGGAGCAGTACTTC | TRBJ2-7 | TRBV2 | NA | TRBD2
CASSSRGTSGYEQYF | TGTGCCAGCAGCTCACGCGGGACTAGTGGGTACGAGCAGTACTTC | TRBJ2-7 | TRBV3-1 | NA | TRBD2
CASSFGWIRLTDTQYF | TGTGCCAGCAGCTTCGGATGGATCCGACTCACAGATACGCAGTATTTT | TRBJ2-3 | TRBV7-9 | few | NA
CASSYTGQGLEGYTF | TGTGCCAGCAGTTATACAGGACAGGGACTTGAAGGCTACACCTTC | TRBJ1-2 | TRBV7-2 | few | TRBD1
CASSYLAGHLQYF | TGTGCCAGCAGTTACTTGGCAGGACACTTGCAGTATTTT | TRBJ2-3 | TRBV6-6 | few | NA
CARSPQGVGGYTF | TGTGCCCGCAGCCCACAGGGTGTTGGCGGCTACACCTTC | TRBJ1-2 | TRBV7-9 | NA | NA
CASTLVAGELFF | TGTGCCAGCACCCTAGTGGCCGGGGAGCTGTTTTTT | TRBJ2-2 | TRBV6-1 | NA | NA
CASSLAWTANEQFF | TGTGCCAGCAGCTTAGCGTGGACAGCCAATGAGCAGTTCTTC | TRBJ2-1 | TRBV7-9 | many | NA
CASRKRQGDGYTF | TGTGCCAGCAGAAAGAGACAGGGTGATGGCTACACCTTC | TRBJ1-2 | TRBV6-2/TRBV6-3 | few | TRBD1
CATEDRVGYEQYF | TGTGCCACCGAGGACAGGGTCGGCTACGAGCAGTACTTC | TRBJ2-7 | TRBV6-1 | NA | TRBD1
CASSSLQGSDWDQPQHF | TGTGCCAGCAGTTCTTTACAGGGATCTGACTGGGATCAGCCCCAGCATTTT | TRBJ1-5 | TRBV27 | few | NA
CASSSYESAETQYF | TGTGCCAGCAGTTCATATGAGAGTGCAGAGACCCAGTACTTC | TRBJ2-5 | TRBV6-2/TRBV6-3 | many | NA
CASSPHRTSGSNEQYF | TGCGCCAGCAGCCCACACCGGACTAGCGGGAGCAACGAGCAGTACTTC | TRBJ2-7 | TRBV4-1 | NA | TRBD2
CASSYTLAGVGNEQFF | TGTGCCAGCAGTTACACACTAGCGGGAGTCGGCAATGAGCAGTTCTTC | TRBJ2-1 | TRBV6-2/TRBV6-3 | many | TRBD2
CASSLGTSGYFGQFF | TGTGCCAGCAGCTTAGGGACTAGTGGTTATTTCGGGCAGTTCTTC | TRBJ2-1 | TRBV7-9 | few | TRBD2
CATSRENRNTEAFF | TGTGCCACCAGCAGAGAGAACAGGAACACTGAAGCTTTCTTT | TRBJ1-1 | TRBV15 | NA | NA
CASRGIGNQPQHF | TGTGCCAGCCGGGGAATTGGCAATCAGCCCCAGCATTTT | TRBJ1-5 | TRBV2 | few | NA
CASSLVGDYQPQHF | TGTGCCAGCAGCTTGGTAGGGGATTATCAGCCCCAGCATTTT | TRBJ1-5 | TRBV5-8 | NA | NA
CATRTGLGDTQYF | TGTGCCACCAGGACAGGGCTGGGAGATACGCAGTATTTT | TRBJ2-3 | TRBV15 | NA | TRBD1
CASSLTSGRADTQYF | TGTGCCAGCAGCTTGACTAGCGGGAGGGCAGATACGCAGTATTTT | TRBJ2-3 | TRBV7-6 | many | TRBD2
CASSPRLAGPRTDTQYF | TGTGCCAGCAGTCCCCGACTAGCGGGTCCCCGCACAGATACGCAGTATTTT | TRBJ2-3 | TRBV27 | NA | TRBD2
CSARDKSASGREQYF | TGCAGTGCTAGAGATAAATCGGCTAGCGGTCGGGAGCAGTACTTC | TRBJ2-7 | TRBV20-1 | few | TRBD2
CASRPIRTGEQYF | TGTGCCAGCCGGCCAATCAGAACGGGCGAGCAGTACTTC | TRBJ2-7 | TRBV6-2/TRBV6-3 | few | NA
CASSVDGRPSGNTIYF | TGTGCCAGCAGCGTCGATGGGAGGCCCTCTGGAAACACCATATATTTT | TRBJ1-3 | TRBV9 | few | NA
CASRLSRDSPYNEQFF | TGTGCCAGCAGACTAAGCCGGGACTCACCCTACAATGAGCAGTTCTTC | TRBJ2-1 | TRBV6-1 | NA | NA
CATWAGIGNTIYF | TGTGCCACCTGGGCAGGGATCGGAAACACCATATATTTT | TRBJ1-3 | TRBV6-5 | NA | NA
CASMRQGRAYEQYF | TGTGCCAGCATGCGACAGGGTCGGGCCTACGAGCAGTACTTC | TRBJ2-7 | TRBV28 | NA | TRBD1
CASSSVQETQYF | TGTGCCAGCAGCTCCGTACAAGAGACCCAGTACTTC | TRBJ2-5 | TRBV7-9 | NA | NA
CASSYGTGGVYNEQFF | TGTGCCAGCAGTTACGGGACAGGAGGGGTCTACAATGAGCAGTTCTTC | TRBJ2-1 | TRBV6-2/TRBV6-3 | NA | TRBD1
CSARDSRTILNEQFF | TGCAGTGCTAGAGATAGCCGGACTATCCTCAATGAGCAGTTCTTC | TRBJ2-1 | TRBV20-1 | few | NA
CSAGKPDTQYF | TGCAGTGCGGGAAAGCCAGATACGCAGTATTTT | TRBJ2-3 | TRBV20-1 | NA | NA
CASSQEGLRETQYF | TGCGCCAGCAGCCAAGAAGGTCTACGGGAGACCCAGTACTTC | TRBJ2-5 | TRBV4-1 | NA | NA
CASRRGGGYEQYF | TGTGCCAGCAGGCGAGGAGGGGGCTACGAGCAATACTTC | TRBJ2-7 | TRBV5-4 | NA | NA
CSEVTDSDQPQHF | TGCAGTGAGGTTACAGATAGCGATCAGCCCCAGCATTTT | TRBJ1-5 | TRBV20-1 | NA | NA
CASSQARQETQYF | TGCGCCAGCAGCCAAGCCAGGCAAGAGACCCAGTACTTC | TRBJ2-5 | TRBV4-3 | NA | NA
CASSEGPAGYGYTF | TGTGCCAGCAGTGAAGGGCCGGCGGGCTATGGCTACACCTTC | TRBJ1-2 | TRBV6-4 | NA | NA
CASSQVGTGGPGGSGANVLTF | TGCGCCAGCAGCCAAGTCGGGACAGGGGGACCCGGGGGCTCTGGGGCCAACGTCCTGACTTTC | TRBJ2-6 | TRBV4-3 | NA | TRBD1
CASSYREDQPQHF | TGTGCCAGCAGTTACAGGGAGGATCAGCCCCAGCATTTT | TRBJ1-5 | TRBV6-6 | NA | NA
CASTRGDLNTEAFF | TGTGCCAGCACCAGAGGGGACCTAAACACTGAAGCTTTCTTT | TRBJ1-1 | TRBV28 | many | NA
CASSPGQTGNTIYF | TGTGCCAGCAGCCCGGGACAGACTGGAAACACCATATATTTT | TRBJ1-3 | TRBV12-3/TRBV12-4 | NA | TRBD1
CASSPEWTGNQPQHF | TGTGCCAGCAGCCCCGAATGGACGGGCAATCAGCCCCAGCATTTT | TRBJ1-5 | TRBV27 | NA | NA
CSASWDSRNTEAFF | TGCAGTGCTAGTTGGGACAGTAGGAACACTGAAGCTTTCTTT | TRBJ1-1 | TRBV20-1 | NA | TRBD1
CASSTGFSGNTIYF | TGTGCCAGCAGTACCGGGTTTTCGGGAAACACCATATATTTT | TRBJ1-3 | TRBV6-6 | NA | NA
CSAATSGGAINEQFF | TGCAGTGCTGCTACTAGCGGGGGAGCGATAAATGAGCAGTTCTTC | TRBJ2-1 | TRBV20-1 | NA | TRBD2
CARKTGGNQPQHF | TGTGCCAGAAAGACAGGGGGTAACCAGCCCCAGCATTTT | TRBJ1-5 | TRBV6-4 | NA | TRBD1
CASSNPPGQAQETQYF | TGTGCCAGCAGTAACCCCCCGGGACAGGCCCAAGAGACCCAGTACTTC | TRBJ2-5 | TRBV6-1 | few | TRBD1
CASSRDRGRDEQFF | TGTGCCAGCAGCCGGGACAGGGGGCGTGATGAGCAGTTCTTC | TRBJ2-1 | TRBV7-2 | NA | TRBD1
CASSTGQGAGEQYF | TGTGCCAGTAGTACGGGACAGGGGGCAGGCGAGCAGTACTTC | TRBJ2-7 | TRBV19 | NA | TRBD1
CASKPRPGQGRYEQYF | TGTGCCAGCAAGCCCCGACCGGGACAGGGCCGTTACGAGCAGTACTTC | TRBJ2-7 | TRBV6-2/TRBV6-3 | NA | TRBD1